This TCR beta chain appears in the sequencing data of a study of blood T cell repertoires in COVID-19 (dated by TCRdb to the early 2020s). For the study in its entirety: Samples from collaborators originated in the United States, Italy and Spain and spanned both the acute and convalescent phases of COVID-19. The material from the prospective study consisted of cDNA or gDNA derived from T cells, B-cell-depleted T cells, or PBMCs. Deeply sampled blood TCRbeta repertoires from subjects exposed to, actively infected with, or recovered from COVID-19 were included in the dataset. The repertoires were made available in a free public database intended to serve as a resource for research on the immune response to SARS-CoV-2. The samples were drawn from two sources: the first 160 participants of the ongoing ImmuneRACE study, and 950 to 1,500 subjects contributed by 6 global collaborators. The sample metadata nearly always contained a de-identified subject ID, COVID-19 status, age in years and sex. Where available, HLA class I and class II types were taken from metadata supplied by the sample provider and were not determined by assay-based typing. Results the study describes overall, beyond this receptor: How much clinical and demographic metadata was included differed by source and by participant, and the metadata was provided uncurated.

Participants in the prospective study were enrolled through a virtual design, were aged roughly 18 to 100 years, and lived in 24 United States geographic areas. In the prospective study, cohorts were assigned on the basis of participant-reported clinical history obtained from a screening survey and a study questionnaire. Recovered participants in ImmuneRACE Cohort 3 were defined as having two consecutive negative NP/OP PCR tests, clearance from a healthcare professional, or resolution of symptoms. Each participant in the prospective study had whole blood, serum and a nasopharyngeal or oropharyngeal swab collected by mobile phlebotomists. Participants in the prospective study had the option to provide additional blood draws and questionnaires over a 2-month period. Before DNA extraction, prospective study blood samples were shipped either frozen or at room temperature. With respect to this clone: There is no known antigen for this receptor. Per-base quality was not reported, and no clone a single base away is much larger than it.

TCRbeta CDR3 regions were amplified from genomic DNA by means of the immunoSEQ Assay, a bias-controlled multiplex PCR. In the source study's methods: The number of nucleated cells in each sample was estimated by amplification of reference gene primers within the assay. To quantify the absolute abundance of each unique TCRbeta CDR3 rearrangement, sequence reads were collapsed and filtered. For each sample, productive Simpson clonality was calculated by taking the square root of Simpson's diversity index across productive rearrangements. TCRdb limited this immuneACCESS table to in-frame rearrangements with V and J called. A share of clones is missing; checked studies link under half to unresolved V genes, and the rest is unexplained. V and J calls and clone size are given by that table; D and trimming were obtained from the DNA. The sample records 250,000 to 400,000 clones, 90% of which are singletons. The ten most abundant clones make up about 2.4% of the sample.

CDR1 and CDR2, looked up from the germline V gene, are MNHEY and SVGAGI. The CDR3 spans 13 residues, from the cysteine through the phenylalanine. The retained sequence is limited to the CDR3, 39 bases, with the frame set at the first base. For this chain, trimming is 7 bases at the V end and 8 bases at the J end, and the number of junction bases without a gene match is 8. This receptor was taken from a man aged 60 to 69 who had recovered from COVID-19. The sequenced material came from PBMCs or T cells enriched from blood (not recorded which). The sequence links TRBV6-5 to TRBJ2-3; the junction holds 8 bases that match TRBD2. CDR3 region: CASTGGAFGTQYF. The DNA sequence is as follows: TGTGCCAGCACGGGAGGGGCCTTCGGTACGCAGTATTTT.